These 31 T cell receptor beta chains came from one sample sequenced in a study of T-cell memory formation after mild COVID-19. MiXCR was run by TCRdb on the 5' RACE reads, yielding one entry per CDR3 protein. The sample records about 560,000 distinct CDR3 sequences, about 22% being singletons. Sequenced: PBMCs or a T cell subset sorted from them (not recorded which). These receptors were collected from an adult woman who had mild COVID-19 (a few samples of this study predate the infection). Cell type and time point are not known.

This clonotype was picked up a small number of times. The chain is built from TRBV4-1 and TRBJ1-6, with D possibly TRBD1 on 5 matching bases. Germline CDR1 and CDR2: MGHRA and YSYEKL. This CDR3 contains 15 residues. V lost 0 bases to trimming and J lost 9 bases, with 12 bases between them. The CDR3 DNA is TGCGCCAGCAGCCAAGATAGACAGACCCGTTCACCCCTCCACTTT. As protein: CASSQDRQTRSPLHF.

There are many counts of this clonotype. J is TRBJ2-5 and V is TRBV6-4, with 10 bases aligning to TRBD1. V was clipped by 5 bases and J by 5 bases; unmatched bases: 8. This CDR3 has 15 residues. The germline CDR1 and CDR2 sequences are MRHNA and SNTAGT. Here the CDR3 reads CASSPGQGDVETQYF. In DNA form, the CDR3 reads TGTGCCAGCAGTCCCGGACAGGGGGACGTTGAGACCCAGTACTTC.

This clonotype has more than one count but fewer than ten. V usage is TRBV20-1 and J usage is TRBJ1-5; 7 nucleotides agree with TRBD1. CDR3 length: 14 residues. J gave up 3 bases and V 2 bases, and 4 bases lay outside the gene matches. Germline V gene lookup returns CDR1 DFQATT and CDR2 SNEGSKA (reference sequence). For the CDR3, the DNA is TGCAGTGCTAGATCCGACAGGGTCAATCAGCCCCAGCATTTT. Its translation is CSARSDRVNQPQHF.

This clonotype was seen more than once but under ten times. V usage is TRBV4-2 and J usage is TRBJ2-3, with TRBD2 as a possible D gene (7 bases). The germline V gene has CDR1 LGHNA and CDR2 YNFKEQ. With 0 bases removed from V and 6 bases from J, the gap between germline ends came to 16 bases. The CDR3 consists of 16 residues. The CDR3 reads CASSQDRGGAYDTQYF. In DNA form, the CDR3 reads TGTGCCAGCAGCCAAGATCGAGGGGGGGCATATGATACGCAGTATTTT.

This clonotype has ten or more counts. This chain joins TRBV5-1 and TRBJ2-7; a possible D gene is TRBD2 (5 bases). Germline CDR1 and CDR2: SGHRS and YFSETQ. The CDR3 length is 14 residues. Trimming left V 1 base short and J 1 base short, with 9 bases between. The CDR3 DNA follows: TGCGCCAGCAGCTTGAGCGGAAATTCCTACGAGCAGTACTTC. Its protein product is CASSLSGNSYEQYF.

The V call is TRBV29-1, the J call TRBJ2-1; TRBD2 aligns across 9 bases. The CDR3 runs to 14 residues. The germline gives CDR1 SQVTM, CDR2 ANQGSEA. Unmatched junction bases numbered 6, after V lost 1 base and J lost 8 bases. The CDR3 sequence: CSVEGLAGNHEQFF. CDR3 DNA: TGCAGCGTTGAAGGGCTAGCGGGAAACCATGAGCAGTTCTTC.

In its sample, this clonotype was seen a few times. The chain combines TRBV20-1 with TRBJ2-7; the D gene is possibly TRBD2 (5 bases). This CDR3 spans 14 amino acids. The ends were cut back, 2 bases at V and 6 bases at J, with 17 bases in the middle. Per germline, CDR1 DFQATT and CDR2 SNEGSKA (reference sequence). Here the CDR3 reads CSARRVGVSGEQYF. The CDR3 nucleotides are TGCAGTGCTAGACGGGTGGGAGTCTCAGGCGAGCAGTACTTC.

The chain carries TRBV12-3 or TRBV12-4 and TRBJ1-5, with D perhaps matching TRBD1 (5 bases). CDR3 length equals 14 residues. Trimming pared 6 bases from V and 2 bases from J, leaving 11 bases between. CDR3 in DNA: TGTGCCAGCAGCCATTCGGGGGGCAATCAGCCCCAGCATTTT. Translated, it gives CASSHSGGNQPQHF.

This clonotype has only a few counts. The rearrangement uses TRBV10-3 and TRBJ1-5, with D uncertain. The length of the CDR3 is 14 residues. Per the germline V gene, CDR1 is ENHRY and CDR2 is SYGVKD. Trimming removed 6 bases at V and 6 bases at J, with 15 bases between. Here the CDR3 DNA reads TGTGCCATCAGCGCTGGGCACATCACTCAGCCCCAGCATTTT. It is translated as CAISAGHITQPQHF.

The V gene is TRBV12-3 or TRBV12-4, the J gene TRBJ1-2; D unclear. Trimming removed 7 bases from V and 0 bases from J, with 9 bases in between. The CDR3 length is 13 residues. The CDR3 DNA reads TGTGCCAGCACCCCCCAAGCTAACTATGGCTACACCTTC. It translates to CASTPQANYGYTF.

Only a few counts were recorded for this clonotype. The chain carries TRBV3-1 and TRBJ2-2; D call uncertain. The V end lost 3 bases, the J end lost 8 bases, and 16 bases lay between the germline ends. CDR3 length: 15 amino acids. Germline CDR1 is LGHDT and CDR2 is YNNKEL (reference sequence). CDR3 sequence: CASSHSTFTEGELFF. The CDR3 DNA reads TGTGCCAGCAGCCATTCGACTTTTACCGAGGGGGAGCTGTTTTTT. The complete variable domain, with remaining parts taken from reference TRBV3-1 and TRBJ2-2, reads DTAVSQTPKYLVTQMGNDKSIKCEQNLGHDTMYWYKQDSKKFLKIMFSYNNKELIINETVPNRFSPKSPDKAHLNLHINSLELGDSAVYFCASSHSTFTEGELFFGEGSRLTVL.

The chain recombines TRBV7-9 with TRBJ1-2; 8 bases agree with TRBD1. V was pared by 9 bases and J by 2 bases, with 11 bases of the junction left unmatched. Germline-derived CDR1 and CDR2 are SEHNR and FQNEAQ (reference sequence). The CDR3 consists of 15 residues. This chain's CDR3 is CASIRETGANYGYTF. The CDR3 nucleotides are TGTGCCAGTATCCGGGAGACAGGGGCCAACTATGGCTACACCTTC.

This clonotype has more than one count but fewer than ten. The CDR3 loop is CASSLEPGRTDNEQFF. The CDR3 DNA is TGTGCCAGCAGCTTAGAGCCGGGCAGGACGGACAATGAGCAGTTCTTC. The gene calls are TRBV11-3 and TRBJ2-1, with D unclear. The germline V gene has CDR1 SGHNT and CDR2 YENEEA. The CDR3 spans 16 residues. The V end was cut by 0 bases, the J end by 5 bases, with 14 bases between.

This clonotype was picked up many times. The chain is built from TRBV7-2 and TRBJ2-7, with D tentatively TRBD2 (6 bases). Germline CDR1 SGHTA, CDR2 FQGNSA. With 8 bases removed from V and 3 bases from J, the gap between germline ends came to 14 bases. The CDR3 consists of 13 residues. The CDR3: CASARGTFYEQYF. Here the CDR3 DNA reads TGTGCCAGCGCTCGCGGGACTTTCTACGAGCAGTACTTC.

This chain connects TRBV24-1 to TRBJ1-5; a weak D match, TRBD1 (5 bases). Germline V gene lookup returns CDR1 KGHDR and CDR2 SFDVKD. The CDR3 loop spans 16 amino acids. The V and J ends lost 3 bases and 8 bases respectively, with 19 bases between them. Here the CDR3 DNA reads TGTGCCACCAGTGATCCGAGGGCCGGGGACCTAGAGCCCCAGCATTTT. Its translation: CATSDPRAGDLEPQHF.

This clonotype was counted only a few times. The chain recombines TRBV12-3 or TRBV12-4 with TRBJ1-2; D is ambiguous. CDR3 length: 16 amino acids. V lost 5 bases, J lost 2 bases, and 18 bases lay in between. The CDR3: CASSLRVLAWNYGYTF. CDR3 coding DNA: TGTGCCAGCAGTCTAAGAGTCCTCGCCTGGAACTATGGCTACACCTTC.

The V call is TRBV2, the J call TRBJ2-1; D is possibly TRBD1 (8 bases). This CDR3 contains 15 residues. Trimming took 6 bases from V and 7 from J, leaving 19 bases between them. In germline, CDR1 is SNHLY, CDR2 FYNNEI. As DNA, the CDR3 is TGTGCCAGCAGGGAACAGGGGGGGACAGGAAATGAGCAGTTCTTC. Translation: CASREQGGTGNEQFF.

V gene TRBV18 combines with J gene TRBJ2-3; tentatively, D is TRBD1 or TRBD2 (5 bases each). V dropped 9 bases and J dropped 0 bases, with 13 bases sitting between them. This CDR3 spans 14 amino acids. Germline-derived CDR1 and CDR2 are KGHSH and LQKENI. The chain's CDR3 is CASRDGSSTDTQYF. The CDR3 DNA is TGTGCCAGTAGGGACGGATCTAGCACAGATACGCAGTATTTT. The variable domain in full, with the rest retrieved from reference TRBV18 and TRBJ2-3, is NAGVMQNPRHLVRRRGQEARLRCSPMKGHSHVYWYRQLPEEGLKFMVYLQKENIIDESGMPKERFSAEFPKEGPSILRIQQVVRGDSAAYFCASRDGSSTDTQYFGPGTRLTVL.

This clonotype has only a few counts. The V gene is TRBV20-1, the J gene TRBJ1-2; 12 bases are shared with TRBD1. This CDR3 has 13 residues. Germline trimming cut 6 bases from V and 8 bases from J; bases unmatched to any gene: 7. Per germline, CDR1 DFQATT and CDR2 SNEGSKA (reference sequence). The CDR3 loop is CSAEGQGARGYTF. As DNA, the CDR3 is TGCAGTGCGGAGGGACAGGGGGCGCGGGGCTACACCTTC.

The chain has TRBV9 and TRBJ1-1; maybe TRBD1 (5 bases). The CDR3 length is 13 residues. Looked up from germline, CDR1 is SGDLS and CDR2 is YYNGEE. With 4 bases removed from V and 8 bases from J, the gap between germline ends came to 15 bases. The CDR3 nucleotides are TGTGCCAGCAGCCCCCCCGGGGCGAGGGAAGCTTTCTTT. Residues: CASSPPGAREAFF.

V and J are TRBV25-1 and TRBJ2-7; D not resolved. The CDR3 spans 14 residues. V was shortened by 3 bases and J by 2 bases, with 11 bases between the two germline ends. Germline lookup yields CDR1 MGHDK and CDR2 SYGVNS. CDR3 in amino acids: CASSDGSGTYEQYF. The CDR3 nucleotides read TGTGCCAGCAGTGACGGTTCCGGTACCTACGAGCAGTACTTC.

The table lists this clonotype with many counts. This chain connects TRBV5-1 to TRBJ2-5; tentative D call: TRBD2 (6 bases). There are 14 residues in the CDR3. V lost 2 bases and J 2 bases, leaving 10 bases between the germline ends. CDR1 is SGHRS, CDR2 YFSETQ, per germline. CDR3: CASSLLAGQETQYF. In DNA, the CDR3 is TGCGCCAGCAGCTTACTAGCCGGACAAGAGACCCAGTACTTC.

In its sample, this clonotype was seen many times. The genes are TRBV5-1 and TRBJ2-3; TRBD2 matches at 13 bases. Trimming removed 2 bases from V and 4 bases from J; junction bases left unmatched: 4. The length of the CDR3 is 16 residues. Looked up from germline, CDR1 is SGHRS and CDR2 is YFSETQ. CDR3 sequence (DNA): TGCGCCAGCAGCTTAACTAGCGGGGGGGCCGCAGATACGCAGTATTTT. Encoded protein: CASSLTSGGAADTQYF.

The J gene is TRBJ1-3, the V gene TRBV18, with D unresolved. Per the germline V gene, CDR1 is KGHSH and CDR2 is LQKENI. The CDR3 sequence is 16 residues long. With 4 bases removed from V and 0 bases from J, the gap between germline ends came to 13 bases. The CDR3 protein is CASSQPGYDSGNTIYF. The CDR3, as DNA: TGTGCCAGCTCACAGCCAGGATACGACTCTGGAAACACCATATATTTT. Full variable domain (outside the CDR3, taken from reference TRBV18 and TRBJ1-3): NAGVMQNPRHLVRRRGQEARLRCSPMKGHSHVYWYRQLPEEGLKFMVYLQKENIIDESGMPKERFSAEFPKEGPSILRIQQVVRGDSAAYFCASSQPGYDSGNTIYFGEGSWLTVV.

The chain is built from TRBV5-6 and TRBJ2-1; TRBD2 agrees at 10 bases. Trimming removed 3 bases from V and 10 bases from J; junction bases left unmatched: 19. The CDR3 loop spans 18 amino acids. CDR1 is SGHDT, CDR2 YYEEEE, per germline. The CDR3 nucleotides read TGTGCCAGCAGCTCCCTCGCCAGCGGGAGGGCCTTTCTCCGAGAGCAGTTCTTC. Its protein is CASSSLASGRAFLREQFF.

The chain recombines TRBV30 with TRBJ2-7, with 12 nucleotides matching TRBD2. CDR1 is GTSNPN and CDR2 is SVGIG in the germline V gene (reference sequence). The CDR3 covers 14 residues. The V and J ends lost 2 bases and 9 bases, in that order; junction bases with no gene match: 8. The CDR3 nucleotides are TGTGCCTGGAGTCCGTCTAGCGGGAGGGCTCGGCAGTACTTC. This encodes CAWSPSSGRARQYF. Together with reference TRBV30 and TRBJ2-7, the CDR3 gives the full variable domain: SQTIHQWPATLVQPVGSPLSLECTVEGTSNPNLYWYRQAAGRGLQLLFYSVGIGQISSEVPQNLSASRPQDRQFILSSKKLLLSDSGFYLCAWSPSSGRARQYFGPGTRLTVT.

The rearrangement joins TRBV24-1 to TRBJ1-1, with D unresolved. There are 11 residues in the CDR3. CDR1 and CDR2 (germline): KGHDR, SFDVKD. V shed 4 bases and J shed 2 bases, with 1 base lying between them. CDR3 amino acids: CATSDNTEAFF. CDR3 DNA: TGTGCCACCAGTGACAACACTGAAGCTTTCTTT.

This clonotype showed up just a few times. CDR3 in DNA: TGTGCCAGCAGCTACGGGACAGGGGGTCAGCCCCAGCATTTT. Protein: CASSYGTGGQPQHF. This rearrangement joins TRBV7-9 to TRBJ1-5; 11 bases match TRBD1. J gave up 6 bases and V 4 bases, and 2 bases lay outside the gene matches. CDR1 and CDR2 from the germline V gene are SEHNR and FQNEAQ (reference sequence). This CDR3 is built from 14 residues.

V and J are TRBV18 and TRBJ2-5; perhaps TRBD1 as D (6 bases). V was clipped by 3 bases and J by 7 bases, with 18 bases between them. The CDR3 runs to 15 residues. Germline assignment: CDR1 KGHSH and CDR2 LQKENI. Written as DNA, the CDR3 is TGTGCCAGCTCACCGCCGTTTGGGGGCGAAGGGACCCAGTACTTC. Its protein product is CASSPPFGGEGTQYF.

This clonotype has a handful of counts. The chain carries TRBV15 and TRBJ1-2, with 8 bases fitting TRBD1. The length of the CDR3 is 15 residues. CDR1 is LNHNV and CDR2 is YYDKDF in the germline V gene (reference sequence). The V and J ends lost 3 bases and 3 bases, in that order; junction bases with no gene match: 6. The CDR3 DNA follows: TGTGCCACCAGCAGTGACAGGGGTTCCGACTATGGCTACACCTTC. Its translation: CATSSDRGSDYGYTF. Full variable domain (rest looked up from reference TRBV15 and TRBJ1-2): DAMVIQNPRYQVTQFGKPVTLSCSQTLNHNVMYWYQQKSSQAPKLLFHYYDKDFNNEADTPDNFQSRRPNTSFCFLDIRSPGLGDTAMYLCATSSDRGSDYGYTFGSGTRLTVV.

This clonotype has only a few counts. CDR3 amino acids: CASSLGAGAATGELFF. CDR3 nucleotide sequence: TGTGCCAGCAGCTTAGGGGCCGGAGCCGCCACCGGGGAGCTGTTTTTT. The gene calls are TRBV7-8 and TRBJ2-2; D gene unclear. Per germline, CDR1 SGHVS and CDR2 FQNEAQ. V was shortened by 1 base and J by 4 bases, with 13 bases between the two germline ends. The CDR3 is 16 residues long.